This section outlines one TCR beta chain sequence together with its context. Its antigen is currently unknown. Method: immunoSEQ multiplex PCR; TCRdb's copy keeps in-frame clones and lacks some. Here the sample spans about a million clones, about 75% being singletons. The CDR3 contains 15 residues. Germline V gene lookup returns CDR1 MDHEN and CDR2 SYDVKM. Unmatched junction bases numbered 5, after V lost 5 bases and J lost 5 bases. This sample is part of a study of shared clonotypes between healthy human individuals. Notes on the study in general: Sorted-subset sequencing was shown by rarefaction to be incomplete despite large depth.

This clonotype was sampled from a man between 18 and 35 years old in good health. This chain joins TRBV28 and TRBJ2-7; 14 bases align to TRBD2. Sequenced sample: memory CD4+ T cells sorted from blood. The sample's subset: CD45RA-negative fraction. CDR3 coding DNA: TGTGCCAGCAGTCAGACTAGCGGGGGGGCAGACGAGCAGTACTTC. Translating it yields CASSQTSGGADEQYF.